This TCR beta chain appears in the sequencing data of a study of shared clonotypes between healthy human individuals. About the research overall: A few men and a couple of women, aged 18 to 49, were donors.

Broader study findings: Several donors shared roughly 5% of their naive CD4 clonotypes. It was anticipated that sequencing depth would influence how many clonotypes donors shared.

Comment on this clone: What it binds is unknown.

Clones were sequenced by immunoSEQ multiplex PCR, and TCRdb holds only the in-frame ones, with some missing. The table lists around 720,000 clones, around 73% of them singletons. Per the germline V gene, CDR1 is MDHEN and CDR2 is SYDVKM. Deletions cut 5 bases from V and 5 bases from J, with 16 bases between. This CDR3 is 14 amino acids long. It was into CD45RA+ naive and CD45RA-negative memory subsets that the CD4+ cells were split. The receptor was isolated from a woman in her 30s in good health. The chain joins TRBV28 to TRBJ2-7; D call uncertain. Sequencing was performed on memory CD4+ T cells sorted from blood. Subset specified: CD45RA-negative fraction. CDR3 amino acids: CASSPSDRSNEQYF. The CDR3 bases are TGTGCCAGCAGTCCTTCCGACCGTTCCAACGAGCAGTACTTC.